This T cell receptor (beta chain) was documented in a study of control samples from healthy donors and cancer patients. CDR1 is WNHNN, CDR2 SYGVQD, per germline (reference sequence). CDR3 length: 12 residues. Trimming left V 1 base short and J 4 bases short, with 4 bases between. The data were produced by immunoSEQ multiplex PCR, yet TCRdb's version contains in-frame clones alone and is incomplete. The data show about 96,000 clones, more than 80% seen once. The sequenced sample was blood. The TCR comes from a man aged 18 to 35 in good health. The rearrangement joins TRBV10-1 to TRBJ1-2; D remains unclear. The CDR3 DNA reads TGCGCCAGCAGTGAGTTTTCCTATGGCTACACCTTC. It encodes CASSEFSYGYTF.